This T cell receptor beta chain stems from a study of breast tumors, draining lymph nodes, adjacent tissues. Breast cancer patients provided tissue from their axillary draining lymph nodes. Study results and limitations: Tumors had less TCR diversity than lymph nodes, more than nontumor tissue. Data fit most tumor T cells coming from lymph node, expanding in tumor.

From the multiplex PCR reads, TCRdb called clonotypes with MiXCR, one entry per CDR3 protein. The data contain around 230,000 distinct CDR3 sequences, less than 40% of them singletons. As regards this clonotype: The antigen remains undetermined.

CDR1 and CDR2 from the germline V gene are MGHDK and SYGVNS. There are 13 residues in the CDR3. With 1 base removed from V and 5 bases from J, the gap between germline ends came to 8 bases. This receptor was obtained from a female donor with breast cancer. Some clones in this sample may be carry-over from other donors' samples. This rearrangement joins TRBV25-1 to TRBJ1-2, with D hard to call. The sequencing sample was made of axillary lymph node tissue. CDR3 coding DNA: TGTGCCAGCAGTGAATTGTCCTCATATGGCTACACCTTC. Its protein is CASSELSSYGYTF.